The clone carrying this TCR beta chain was seen just once. The source of the sample is a study of shared clonotypes between healthy human individuals. The study ran the assay at deep level. Sequenced by immunoSEQ multiplex PCR; TCRdb stores in-frame clones only, minus some. This sample has roughly 1,500,000 clones; nearly 99% occur once, and the top ten carry roughly 0.42%. Germline CDR1 reads SGHNT; CDR2 reads YENEEA. This CDR3 has 16 residues. V trimming: 3 bases; J trimming: 5 bases; junction bases outside the gene matches: 13. The donors, healthy adults who were HIV-negative, had experienced no recent acute infections or vaccinations.

This TCR came from a young man in good health. J is TRBJ2-7 and V is TRBV11-3, with TRBD2 matching over 7 bases. The source material was naive CD4+ T cells sorted from blood. Subset specified: CD45RA+ positively selected. The CDR3 loop reads CASSLGPSGRNDEQYF. The CDR3 DNA is TGTGCCAGCAGCTTGGGACCTAGCGGCCGGAACGACGAGCAGTACTTC. The complete variable domain, with remaining parts taken from reference TRBV11-3 and TRBJ2-7, reads EAGVVQSPRYKIIEKKQPVAFWCNPISGHNTLYWYLQNLGQGPELLIRYENEEAVDDSQLPKDRFSAERLKGVDSTLKIQPAELGDSAVYLCASSLGPSGRNDEQYFGPGTRLTVT.